This T cell receptor (beta chain) was sequenced during a study of blood T cell repertoires in COVID-19. Background on the study: Nucleic acid was either cDNA or gDNA, and it came from T cells, B-cell-depleted T cells, or PBMCs.

CDR3 length: 12 residues. Here immunoSEQ multiplex PCR was the method, and the copy in TCRdb shows in-frame clones only, minus some. Of a few hundred thousand clones listed, about 87% were seen once; the top ten hold 3% to 4.5%. The gene calls are TRBV21-1 and TRBJ2-7; the tabulated D call, TRBD1, remains unverified against the DNA. TRBV21-1 is described as a pseudogene. The sequence came from a woman aged 40 to 50 with acute or convalescent COVID-19. The specimen sequenced was peripheral blood. The CDR3 loop reads CASSKEGDEQYV. The CDR3 nucleotides are TGTGCCAGCAGCAAAGAGGGGGACGAGCAGTACGTC.